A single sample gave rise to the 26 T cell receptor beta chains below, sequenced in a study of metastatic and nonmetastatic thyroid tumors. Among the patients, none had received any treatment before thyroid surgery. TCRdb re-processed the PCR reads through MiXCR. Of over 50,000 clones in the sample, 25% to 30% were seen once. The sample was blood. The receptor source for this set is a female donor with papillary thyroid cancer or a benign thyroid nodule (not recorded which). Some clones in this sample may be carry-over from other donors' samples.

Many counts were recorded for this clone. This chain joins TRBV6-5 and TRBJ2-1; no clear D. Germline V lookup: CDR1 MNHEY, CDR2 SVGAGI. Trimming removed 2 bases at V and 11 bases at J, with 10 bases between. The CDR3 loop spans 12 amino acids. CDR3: CASSYGVGQQFF. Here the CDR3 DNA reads TGTGCCAGCAGTTACGGGGTCGGGCAGCAGTTCTTC.

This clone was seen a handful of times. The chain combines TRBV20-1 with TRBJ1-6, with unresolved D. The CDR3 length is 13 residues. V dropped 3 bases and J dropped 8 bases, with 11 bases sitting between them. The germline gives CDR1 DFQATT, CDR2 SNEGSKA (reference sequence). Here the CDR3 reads CSASSQTDSPLHF. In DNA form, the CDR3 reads TGCAGTGCTAGCAGCCAAACGGATTCACCCCTCCACTTT.

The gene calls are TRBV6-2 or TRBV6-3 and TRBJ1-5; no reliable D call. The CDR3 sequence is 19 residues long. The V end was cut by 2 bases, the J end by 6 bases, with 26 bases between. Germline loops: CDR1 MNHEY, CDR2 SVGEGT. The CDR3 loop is CASSYISGKGSGWLQPQHF. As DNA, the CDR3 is TGTGCCAGCAGTTACATTTCGGGGAAAGGGTCTGGGTGGCTTCAGCCCCAGCATTTT.

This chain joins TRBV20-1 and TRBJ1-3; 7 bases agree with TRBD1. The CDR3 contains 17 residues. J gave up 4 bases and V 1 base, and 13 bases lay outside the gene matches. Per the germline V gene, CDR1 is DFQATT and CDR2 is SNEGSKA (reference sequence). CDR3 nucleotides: TGCAGTGCTAGAGGGCAGGGGGGGAGCACACGCGGAAACACCATATATTTT. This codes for CSARGQGGSTRGNTIYF.

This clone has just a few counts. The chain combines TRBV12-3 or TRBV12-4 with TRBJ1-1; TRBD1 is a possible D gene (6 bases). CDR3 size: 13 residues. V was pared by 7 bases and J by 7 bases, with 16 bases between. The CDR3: CASTTQGLGEAFF. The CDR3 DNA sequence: TGTGCCAGCACCACCCAGGGGTTAGGTGAAGCTTTCTTT.

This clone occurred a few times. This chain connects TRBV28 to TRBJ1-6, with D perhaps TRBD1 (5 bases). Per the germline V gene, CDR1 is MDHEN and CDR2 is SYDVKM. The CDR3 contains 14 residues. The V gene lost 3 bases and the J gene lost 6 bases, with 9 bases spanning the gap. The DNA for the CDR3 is TGTGCCAGCAGTTTCAGGACACCTAATTCACCCCTCCACTTT. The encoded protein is CASSFRTPNSPLHF.

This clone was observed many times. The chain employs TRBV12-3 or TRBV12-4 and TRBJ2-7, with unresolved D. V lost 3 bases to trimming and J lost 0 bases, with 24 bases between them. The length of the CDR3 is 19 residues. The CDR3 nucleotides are TGTGCCAGCAGTTTCACTGGTATTCCGGCTTTTCAGAGCTCCTACGAGCAGTACTTC. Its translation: CASSFTGIPAFQSSYEQYF.

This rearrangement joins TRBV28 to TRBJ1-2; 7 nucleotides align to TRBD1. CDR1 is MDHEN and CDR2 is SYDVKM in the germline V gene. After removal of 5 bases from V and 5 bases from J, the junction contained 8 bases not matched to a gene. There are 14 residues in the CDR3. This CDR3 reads CASSATGLTYGYTF. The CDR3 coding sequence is TGTGCCAGCAGTGCGACAGGGTTAACATATGGCTACACCTTC.

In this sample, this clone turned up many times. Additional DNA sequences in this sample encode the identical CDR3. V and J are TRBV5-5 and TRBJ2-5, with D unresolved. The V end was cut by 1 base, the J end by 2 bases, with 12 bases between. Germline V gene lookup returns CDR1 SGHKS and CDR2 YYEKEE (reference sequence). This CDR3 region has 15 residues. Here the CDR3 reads CASSLSISPQETQYF. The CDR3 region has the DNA TGTGCCAGCAGCTTGAGTATATCCCCTCAAGAGACCCAGTACTTC.

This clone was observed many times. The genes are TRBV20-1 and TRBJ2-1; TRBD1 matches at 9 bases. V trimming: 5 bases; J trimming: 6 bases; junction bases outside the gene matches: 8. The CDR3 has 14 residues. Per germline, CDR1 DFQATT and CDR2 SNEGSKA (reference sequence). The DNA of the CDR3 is TGCAGTGCTCAGACAGGGGGATACGGCAATGAGCAGTTCTTC. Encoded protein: CSAQTGGYGNEQFF.

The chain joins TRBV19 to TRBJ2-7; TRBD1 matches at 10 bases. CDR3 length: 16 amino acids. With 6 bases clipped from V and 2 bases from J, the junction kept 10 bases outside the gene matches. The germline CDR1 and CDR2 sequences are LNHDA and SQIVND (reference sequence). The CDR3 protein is CASRGSFGTGAYEQYF. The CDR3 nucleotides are TGTGCCAGTAGGGGATCTTTTGGGACAGGGGCCTACGAGCAGTACTTC.

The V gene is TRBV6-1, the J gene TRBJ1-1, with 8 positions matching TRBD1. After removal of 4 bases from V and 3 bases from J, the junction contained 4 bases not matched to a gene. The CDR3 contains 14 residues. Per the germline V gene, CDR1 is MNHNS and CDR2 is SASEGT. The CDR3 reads CASSAMTGDTEAFF. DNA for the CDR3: TGTGCCAGCAGTGCCATGACAGGGGACACTGAAGCTTTCTTT.

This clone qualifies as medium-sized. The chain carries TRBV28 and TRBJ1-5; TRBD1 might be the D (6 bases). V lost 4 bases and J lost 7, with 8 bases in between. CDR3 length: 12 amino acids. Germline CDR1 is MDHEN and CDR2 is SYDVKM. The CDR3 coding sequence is TGTGCCAGCAGTTCGACAGGCCAGCCCCAGCATTTT. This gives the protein CASSSTGQPQHF.

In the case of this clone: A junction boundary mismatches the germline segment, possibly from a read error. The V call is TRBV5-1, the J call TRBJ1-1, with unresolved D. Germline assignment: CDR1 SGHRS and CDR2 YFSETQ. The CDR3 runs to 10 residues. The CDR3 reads CASSLVYVIF. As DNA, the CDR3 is TGCGCCAGCAGCTTGGTCTACGTAATCTTT.

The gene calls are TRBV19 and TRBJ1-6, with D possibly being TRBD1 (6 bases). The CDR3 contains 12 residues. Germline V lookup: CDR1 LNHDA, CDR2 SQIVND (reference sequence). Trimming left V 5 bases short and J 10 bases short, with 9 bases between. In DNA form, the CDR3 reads TGTGCCAGTAGTGCCGGGACATCACCCCTCCACTTT. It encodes CASSAGTSPLHF.

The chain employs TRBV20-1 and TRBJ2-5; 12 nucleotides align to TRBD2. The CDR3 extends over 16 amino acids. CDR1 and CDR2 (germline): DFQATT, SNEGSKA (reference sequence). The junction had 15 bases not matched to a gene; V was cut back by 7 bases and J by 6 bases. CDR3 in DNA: TGCAGTGAAGGTCTAGCGGGAGGGCCCGTGAAAAAGACCCAGTACTTC. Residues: CSEGLAGGPVKKTQYF.

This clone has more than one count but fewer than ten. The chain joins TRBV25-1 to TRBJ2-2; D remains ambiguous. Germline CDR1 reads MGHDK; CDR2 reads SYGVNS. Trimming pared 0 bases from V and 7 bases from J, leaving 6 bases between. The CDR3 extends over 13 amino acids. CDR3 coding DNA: TGTGCCAGCAGTGAATACCGTGGCGGGGAGCTGTTTTTT. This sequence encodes CASSEYRGGELFF. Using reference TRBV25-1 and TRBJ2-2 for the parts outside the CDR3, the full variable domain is EADIYQTPRYLVIGTGKKITLECSQTMGHDKMYWYQQDPGMELHLIHYSYGVNSTEKGDLSSESTVSRIRTEHFPLTLESARPSHTSQYLCASSEYRGGELFFGEGSRLTVL.

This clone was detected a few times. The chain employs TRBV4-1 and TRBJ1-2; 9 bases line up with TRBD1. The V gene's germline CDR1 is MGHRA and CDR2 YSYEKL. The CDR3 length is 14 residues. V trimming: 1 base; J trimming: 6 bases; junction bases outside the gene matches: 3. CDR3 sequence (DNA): TGCGCCAGCAGCCAAGTGGACAGGGGTGATGGCTACACCTTC. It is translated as CASSQVDRGDGYTF.

In nucleotides, the CDR3 is TGTGCCTGGGCGCGGGGTCTAGCGGGGGTCTCATACGAGCAGTACTTC. Protein: CAWARGLAGVSYEQYF. The chain joins TRBV30 to TRBJ2-7; 10 nucleotides align to TRBD2. This CDR3 is 16 amino acids long. Trimming took 5 bases from V and 4 from J; bases not matched to a gene: 14. The germline V gene has CDR1 GTSNPN and CDR2 SVGIG (reference sequence).

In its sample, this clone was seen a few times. CDR3 in DNA: TGTGCCAGCAGTGAAGAGGGACAGGGGGCGAGTGAGCAGTTCTTC. The encoded protein is CASSEEGQGASEQFF. This chain uses TRBV6-1 with TRBJ2-1; 12 bases line up with TRBD1. The CDR3 consists of 15 residues. From germline, CDR1 is MNHNS and CDR2 SASEGT. The V gene end was trimmed by 1 base and the J gene end by 9 bases; junction bases not matched to a gene: 4.

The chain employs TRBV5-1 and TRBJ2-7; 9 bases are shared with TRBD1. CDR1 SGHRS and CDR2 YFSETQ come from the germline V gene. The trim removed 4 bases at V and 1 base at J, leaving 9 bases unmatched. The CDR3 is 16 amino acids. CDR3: CASSSTPGQGSYEQYF. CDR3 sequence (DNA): TGCGCCAGCAGCAGCACACCGGGACAGGGATCCTACGAGCAGTACTTC. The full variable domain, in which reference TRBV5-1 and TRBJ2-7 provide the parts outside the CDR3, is KAGVTQTPRYLIKTRGQQVTLSCSPISGHRSVSWYQQTPGQGLQFLFEYFSETQRNKGNFPGRFSGRQFSNSRSEMNVSTLELGDSALYLCASSSTPGQGSYEQYFGPGTRLTVT.

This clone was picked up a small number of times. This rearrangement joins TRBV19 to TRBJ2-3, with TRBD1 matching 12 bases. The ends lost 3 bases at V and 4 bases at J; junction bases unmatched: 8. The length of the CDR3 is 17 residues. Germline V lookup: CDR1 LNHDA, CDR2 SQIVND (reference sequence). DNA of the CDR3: TGTGCCAGTAGTATTTCCGGGACAGGGGGCCCCGCAGATACGCAGTATTTT. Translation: CASSISGTGGPADTQYF.

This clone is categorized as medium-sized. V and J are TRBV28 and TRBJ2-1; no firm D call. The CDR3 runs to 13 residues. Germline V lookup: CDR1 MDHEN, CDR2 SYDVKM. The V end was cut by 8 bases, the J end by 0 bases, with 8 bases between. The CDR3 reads CASQESSYNEQFF. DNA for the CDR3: TGTGCCAGCCAAGAGAGCTCCTACAATGAGCAGTTCTTC.

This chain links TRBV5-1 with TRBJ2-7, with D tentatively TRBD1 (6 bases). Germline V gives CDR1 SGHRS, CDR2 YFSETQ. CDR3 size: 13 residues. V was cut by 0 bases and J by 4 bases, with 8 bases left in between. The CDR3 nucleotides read TGCGCCAGCAGCTTGGAACAGGGATACGAGCAGTACTTC. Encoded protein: CASSLEQGYEQYF.

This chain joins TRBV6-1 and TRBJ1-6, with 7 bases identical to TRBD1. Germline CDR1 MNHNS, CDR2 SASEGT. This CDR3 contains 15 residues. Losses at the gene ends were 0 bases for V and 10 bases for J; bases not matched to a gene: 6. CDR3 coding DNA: TGTGCCAGCAGTGAAGCGACAGGGTTATTATCACCCCTCCACTTT. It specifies CASSEATGLLSPLHF.

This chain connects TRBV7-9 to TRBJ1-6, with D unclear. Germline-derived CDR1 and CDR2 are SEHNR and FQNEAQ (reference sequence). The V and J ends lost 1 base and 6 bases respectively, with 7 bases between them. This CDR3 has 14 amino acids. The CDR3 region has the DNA TGTGCCAGCAGCTTAGGGCAGATTAATTCACCCCTCCACTTT. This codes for CASSLGQINSPLHF.